A selection of T cell receptor beta chains follows, all from one sample in a study of T cells after yellow fever vaccination. MiXCR, applied by TCRdb to the 5' RACE reads, yields one record per CDR3 protein. The sample lists approximately 330,000 distinct CDR3 sequences, about 4% occurring once. The source was PBMCs, collected 5 days after the yellow fever booster vaccination. The receptors originated from a man younger than 35 who received the YFV17D yellow fever vaccine. Each CDR3 is given with its conserved first and last residue. Fields, in order: J gene, clone size, V gene, CDR3 protein. Some rows mark clone size as missing; the rest say once, few, many or name a class of expanded clone.

J: TRBJ1-1
size: -
V: TRBV18
CDR3: CASSLQGVRTEAFF

J: TRBJ2-1
size: -
V: TRBV12-3/TRBV12-4
CDR3: CASRRQNNEQFF

J: TRBJ2-5
size: many
V: TRBV7-7
CDR3: CASSPTSTGETQYF

J: TRBJ1-6
size: -
V: TRBV9
CDR3: CASSVGGGLETLHF

J: TRBJ1-5
size: many
V: TRBV2
CDR3: CASSDPVGNQPQHF

J: TRBJ1-2
size: -
V: TRBV7-2
CDR3: CASSLVGLGGSGGYTF

J: TRBJ2-6
size: many
V: TRBV7-3
CDR3: CASSITSLSGANVLTF

J: TRBJ1-2
size: -
V: TRBV4-1
CDR3: CASSPGPVYGYTF

J: TRBJ1-2
size: -
V: TRBV29-1
CDR3: CSAQWGPNYGYTF

J: TRBJ1-6
size: many
V: TRBV12-3/TRBV12-4
CDR3: CASSPAGFNSPLHF

J: TRBJ2-2
size: -
V: TRBV12-3/TRBV12-4
CDR3: CASSLGGTGPYTGELFF

J: TRBJ1-2
size: -
V: TRBV4-1
CDR3: CASSQDEGGDGYTF

J: TRBJ1-2
size: many
V: TRBV20-1
CDR3: CSALSEYGYTF

J: TRBJ2-3
size: few
V: TRBV24-1
CDR3: CATSEESDTQYF

J: TRBJ2-3
size: few
V: TRBV5-1
CDR3: CASRRPGGLVPDTQYF